A selection of T cell receptor beta chains follows, all from one sample in a study of blood T cell repertoires in COVID-19. Sequenced by immunoSEQ multiplex PCR; TCRdb stores in-frame clones only, minus some. Here the sample spans around 140,000 clones, approximately 90% being singletons. The specimen was peripheral blood. All receptors come from a man aged 55 to 70 with COVID-19, enrolled during active disease. The CDR3 runs from the conserved cysteine through the conserved F or W. Fields, in order: J gene, V gene, CDR3 length, D gene, clone size, CDR3 protein, CDR3 DNA. A D gene is named only where the DNA matches it firmly. Clone size is stated in some rows and not others, as once, few, many or a class when expanded.

J gene: TRBJ1-1
V gene: TRBV12-3/TRBV12-4
CDR3 length: 13
D gene: -
clone size: -
CDR3 protein: CASSSDHGAEAFF
CDR3 DNA: TGTGCCAGCAGTTCCGACCACGGGGCTGAAGCTTTCTTT

J gene: TRBJ2-5
V gene: TRBV14
CDR3 length: 13
D gene: -
clone size: -
CDR3 protein: CASTNNRGETQYF
CDR3 DNA: TGTGCCAGCACCAACAACAGAGGGGAGACCCAGTACTTC

J gene: TRBJ2-3
V gene: TRBV12-5
CDR3 length: 15
D gene: TRBD2
clone size: -
CDR3 protein: CASGWGLGDTDTQYF
CDR3 DNA: TGTGCTAGTGGTTGGGGACTAGGGGACACAGATACGCAGTATTTT

J gene: TRBJ2-4
V gene: TRBV7-2
CDR3 length: 18
D gene: -
clone size: -
CDR3 protein: CASSTGALGQIAKNIQYF
CDR3 DNA: TGTGCCAGCAGCACGGGGGCCTTGGGACAGATAGCCAAAAACATTCAGTACTTC

J gene: TRBJ2-5
V gene: TRBV12-3/TRBV12-4
CDR3 length: 13
D gene: -
clone size: -
CDR3 protein: CASSFGLAETQYF
CDR3 DNA: TGTGCCAGCAGTTTTGGCCTGGCAGAGACCCAGTACTTC

J gene: TRBJ1-5
V gene: TRBV7-9
CDR3 length: 16
D gene: -
clone size: -
CDR3 protein: CASSHGGGGGNQPQHF
CDR3 DNA: TGTGCCAGCAGCCACGGCGGGGGTGGGGGCAATCAGCCCCAGCATTTT

J gene: TRBJ1-2
V gene: TRBV19
CDR3 length: 17
D gene: -
clone size: -
CDR3 protein: CASSESLGSGTDYGYTF
CDR3 DNA: TGTGCCAGTAGTGAATCCCTCGGCTCAGGCACCGACTATGGCTACACCTTC

J gene: TRBJ1-2
V gene: TRBV19
CDR3 length: 16
D gene: -
clone size: -
CDR3 protein: CASSLRRIDTDYGYTF
CDR3 DNA: TGTGCCAGTAGCCTACGTCGTATCGACACAGACTATGGCTACACCTTC

J gene: TRBJ2-1
V gene: TRBV5-1
CDR3 length: 17
D gene: TRBD2
clone size: -
CDR3 protein: CASSLEPTSGGGNEQFF
CDR3 DNA: TGCGCCAGCAGCTTGGAACCCACTAGCGGGGGCGGAAATGAGCAGTTCTTC

J gene: TRBJ2-5
V gene: TRBV4-1
CDR3 length: 16
D gene: TRBD1
clone size: -
CDR3 protein: CASSQDGTGGAETQYF
CDR3 DNA: TGCGCCAGCAGCCAAGATGGGACAGGGGGCGCAGAGACCCAGTACTTC

J gene: TRBJ1-4
V gene: TRBV6-2/TRBV6-3
CDR3 length: 14
D gene: TRBD1
clone size: -
CDR3 protein: CASSNRGPNEKLFF
CDR3 DNA: TGTGCCAGCAGTAACAGGGGGCCTAATGAAAAACTGTTTTTT

J gene: TRBJ2-3
V gene: TRBV5-1
CDR3 length: 14
D gene: -
clone size: -
CDR3 protein: CASRPQGTTDTQYF
CDR3 DNA: TGCGCCAGCCGGCCCCAGGGTACCACAGATACGCAGTATTTT

J gene: TRBJ2-3
V gene: TRBV6-2/TRBV6-3
CDR3 length: 19
D gene: TRBD2
clone size: -
CDR3 protein: CASSYSIRGGFLSTDTQYF
CDR3 DNA: TGTGCCAGCAGTTACTCGATACGGGGGGGGTTCCTTAGCACAGATACGCAGTATTTT

J gene: TRBJ1-4
V gene: TRBV7-2
CDR3 length: 16
D gene: -
clone size: -
CDR3 protein: CASSLRRDLITEKLFF
CDR3 DNA: TGTGCCAGCAGCTTAAGGAGGGACCTTATTACTGAAAAACTGTTTTTT

J gene: TRBJ1-5
V gene: TRBV7-2
CDR3 length: 16
D gene: TRBD1
clone size: -
CDR3 protein: CASSLVGTGVGQPQHF
CDR3 DNA: TGTGCCAGCAGCTTAGTAGGTACAGGGGTTGGCCAGCCCCAGCATTTT

J gene: TRBJ2-1
V gene: TRBV7-9
CDR3 length: 19
D gene: TRBD2
clone size: -
CDR3 protein: CASSWSPAKSGGADNEQFF
CDR3 DNA: TGTGCCAGCAGCTGGTCCCCAGCCAAGAGCGGGGGGGCCGACAATGAGCAGTTCTTC

J gene: TRBJ2-2
V gene: TRBV6-5
CDR3 length: 14
D gene: -
clone size: -
CDR3 protein: CASSPDRLTGELFF
CDR3 DNA: TGTGCCAGCAGTCCTGACAGGTTGACCGGGGAGCTGTTTTTT

J gene: TRBJ2-3
V gene: TRBV5-1
CDR3 length: 17
D gene: -
clone size: -
CDR3 protein: CASTRSAGTLRADTQYF
CDR3 DNA: TGCGCCAGCACCCGGTCGGCAGGGACTCTCAGGGCAGATACGCAGTATTTT

J gene: TRBJ1-2
V gene: TRBV19
CDR3 length: 14
D gene: -
clone size: -
CDR3 protein: CASSIQGINYGYTF
CDR3 DNA: TGTGCCAGTAGTATCCAGGGAATCAACTATGGCTACACCTTC

J gene: TRBJ2-7
V gene: TRBV29-1
CDR3 length: 13
D gene: -
clone size: -
CDR3 protein: CSARVGQFNEQYF
CDR3 DNA: TGCAGCGCCCGGGTGGGGCAGTTCAACGAGCAGTACTTC

J gene: TRBJ2-2
V gene: TRBV9
CDR3 length: 14
D gene: -
clone size: -
CDR3 protein: CASSGQTDGGELFF
CDR3 DNA: TGTGCCAGCAGCGGGCAGACTGATGGCGGGGAGCTGTTTTTT

J gene: TRBJ2-7
V gene: TRBV4-1
CDR3 length: 16
D gene: TRBD1
clone size: -
CDR3 protein: CASSQAGTGSPYEQYF
CDR3 DNA: TGCGCCAGCAGCCAAGCCGGGACAGGGAGCCCCTACGAGCAGTACTTC

J gene: TRBJ2-1
V gene: TRBV6-5
CDR3 length: 15
D gene: TRBD2
clone size: -
CDR3 protein: CASSPLAGGWNEQFF
CDR3 DNA: TGTGCCAGCAGTCCTCTAGCGGGGGGTTGGAATGAGCAGTTCTTC

J gene: TRBJ2-3
V gene: TRBV7-2
CDR3 length: 15
D gene: TRBD1
clone size: -
CDR3 protein: CASSSWDRGTDTQYF
CDR3 DNA: TGTGCCAGCAGCTCCTGGGACAGGGGAACAGATACGCAGTATTTT

J gene: TRBJ1-2
V gene: TRBV10-2
CDR3 length: 16
D gene: -
clone size: once
CDR3 protein: CASSESGGRSNYGYTF
CDR3 DNA: TGCGCCAGCAGTGAGTCGGGAGGCAGATCAAACTATGGCTACACCTTC

J gene: TRBJ2-6
V gene: TRBV24-1
CDR3 length: 17
D gene: TRBD1
clone size: -
CDR3 protein: CATSDPQGAYGANVLTF
CDR3 DNA: TGTGCCACCAGTGATCCACAGGGGGCGTATGGGGCCAACGTCCTGACTTTC

J gene: TRBJ1-2
V gene: TRBV28
CDR3 length: 17
D gene: TRBD1
clone size: -
CDR3 protein: CASSPTLGGGVFHGYTF
CDR3 DNA: TGTGCCAGCAGTCCAACACTTGGAGGGGGCGTTTTCCATGGCTACACCTTC

J gene: TRBJ1-4
V gene: TRBV13
CDR3 length: 14
D gene: -
clone size: -
CDR3 protein: CASSLGAFGEKLFF
CDR3 DNA: TGTGCCAGCAGCTTGGGGGCTTTCGGTGAAAAACTGTTTTTT

J gene: TRBJ1-5
V gene: TRBV5-1
CDR3 length: 14
D gene: -
clone size: once
CDR3 protein: CASSPGQANQPQHF
CDR3 DNA: TGCGCCAGCAGTCCCGGACAAGCCAATCAGCCCCAGCATTTT

J gene: TRBJ2-1
V gene: TRBV7-2
CDR3 length: 16
D gene: TRBD2
clone size: -
CDR3 protein: CASSLGLAGGYNEQFF
CDR3 DNA: TGTGCCAGCAGCTTAGGGCTAGCGGGGGGTTACAATGAGCAGTTCTTC

J gene: TRBJ1-4
V gene: TRBV5-4
CDR3 length: 14
D gene: -
clone size: -
CDR3 protein: CASSLGGLGEKLFF
CDR3 DNA: TGTGCCAGCAGCTTGGGAGGGTTGGGTGAAAAACTGTTTTTT

J gene: TRBJ2-7
V gene: TRBV19
CDR3 length: 15
D gene: TRBD1
clone size: -
CDR3 protein: CASSIGAGGPYEQYF
CDR3 DNA: TGTGCCAGTAGTATAGGGGCAGGGGGCCCCTACGAGCAGTACTTC

J gene: TRBJ1-2
V gene: TRBV28
CDR3 length: 14
D gene: -
clone size: -
CDR3 protein: CASSLSGVGYGYTF
CDR3 DNA: TGTGCCAGCAGTTTATCAGGGGTTGGCTATGGCTACACCTTC

J gene: TRBJ1-5
V gene: TRBV7-2
CDR3 length: 14
D gene: -
clone size: once
CDR3 protein: CASSTYAPNQPQHF
CDR3 DNA: TGTGCCAGCAGCACCTATGCACCCAATCAGCCCCAGCATTTT

J gene: TRBJ1-2
V gene: TRBV25-1
CDR3 length: 13
D gene: -
clone size: -
CDR3 protein: CASSEDSLGGYTF
CDR3 DNA: TGTGCCAGCAGTGAGGACTCTCTCGGCGGCTACACCTTC

J gene: TRBJ1-3
V gene: TRBV12-3/TRBV12-4
CDR3 length: 12
D gene: -
clone size: -
CDR3 protein: CASGTTRNTIYF
CDR3 DNA: TGTGCCAGCGGGACAACTAGAAACACCATATATTTT

J gene: TRBJ2-1
V gene: TRBV9
CDR3 length: 12
D gene: -
clone size: -
CDR3 protein: CASSFLDNEQFF
CDR3 DNA: TGTGCCAGCAGCTTCCTCGACAATGAGCAGTTCTTC

J gene: TRBJ1-2
V gene: TRBV12-3/TRBV12-4
CDR3 length: 13
D gene: -
clone size: -
CDR3 protein: CASSFRSYYGYTF
CDR3 DNA: TGTGCCAGCAGTTTCCGGAGTTACTATGGCTACACCTTC

J gene: TRBJ1-5
V gene: TRBV30
CDR3 length: 13
D gene: -
clone size: -
CDR3 protein: CAWSLGQNQPQHF
CDR3 DNA: TGTGCCTGGAGTCTCGGACAGAATCAGCCCCAGCATTTT

J gene: TRBJ2-2
V gene: TRBV2
CDR3 length: 15
D gene: -
clone size: -
CDR3 protein: CASRKDRLNTGELFF
CDR3 DNA: TGTGCCAGCAGGAAGGACAGACTGAACACCGGGGAGCTGTTTTTT

J gene: TRBJ2-7
V gene: TRBV7-8
CDR3 length: 16
D gene: TRBD1
clone size: -
CDR3 protein: CASSSPDRGLSYEQYF
CDR3 DNA: TGTGCCAGCAGCTCCCCCGACAGGGGCCTATCCTACGAGCAGTACTTC

J gene: TRBJ2-5
V gene: TRBV4-1
CDR3 length: 17
D gene: -
clone size: -
CDR3 protein: CASSQASSHALQETQYF
CDR3 DNA: TGCGCCAGCAGCCAAGCCTCGAGTCACGCTTTGCAAGAGACCCAGTACTTC

J gene: TRBJ1-6
V gene: TRBV6-5
CDR3 length: 15
D gene: TRBD1
clone size: -
CDR3 protein: CASRGDRGQRSPLHF
CDR3 DNA: TGTGCCAGCAGGGGGGACAGGGGGCAGAGATCACCCCTCCACTTT

J gene: TRBJ1-5
V gene: TRBV11-2
CDR3 length: 17
D gene: -
clone size: -
CDR3 protein: CASSLGSTPGSNQPQHF
CDR3 DNA: TGTGCCAGCAGCTTAGGATCTACCCCAGGCAGCAATCAGCCCCAGCATTTT

J gene: TRBJ2-1
V gene: TRBV5-1
CDR3 length: 15
D gene: -
clone size: -
CDR3 protein: CASKTGASSYNEQFF
CDR3 DNA: TGCGCCAGCAAGACAGGCGCGAGCTCCTACAATGAGCAGTTCTTC